The 14 T cell receptor beta chains in this list originate from one sample, sequenced in a study of T cell repertoires in cytomegalovirus infection. TCRdb re-called the reads through MiXCR, storing one row per CDR3 protein. The sample consists of some 700,000 distinct CDR3 sequences, 35% to 40% of them appearing once. What was sequenced was PBMCs. These receptors all stem from a human donor in good health (CMV status not recorded). Some clones in this sample may be carry-over from other donors' samples.

V and J are TRBV18 and TRBJ2-1; 8 bases fit TRBD2. V dropped 2 bases and J dropped 6; count of bases not matched to a gene: 9. Germline-derived CDR1 and CDR2 are KGHSH and LQKENI. The CDR3 runs to 16 residues. The CDR3 bases are TGTGCCAGCTCACCAAGAGCGGGACTAGAACCCAATGAGCAGTTCTTC. This encodes CASSPRAGLEPNEQFF.

The V call is TRBV20-1, the J call TRBJ1-2, with 7 bases matching TRBD1. Germline-derived CDR1 and CDR2 are DFQATT and SNEGSKA (reference sequence). This CDR3 spans 17 amino acids. After removal of 3 bases from V and 4 bases from J, the junction contained 17 bases not matched to a gene. Here the CDR3 reads CSARLEGAARNSYGYTF. The CDR3 DNA is TGCAGTGCTAGGCTGGAGGGGGCGGCCCGCAATTCCTATGGCTACACCTTC.

V and J are TRBV6-5 and TRBJ2-2; 8 bases align to TRBD1. The trim removed 0 bases at V and 4 bases at J, leaving 7 bases unmatched. The CDR3 is 17 amino acids. Germline CDR1 is MNHEY and CDR2 is SVGAGI. The CDR3 region has the DNA TGTGCCAGCAGTTACTCGGGCCTTACAGGGGGCACCGGGGAGCTGTTTTTT. Amino acid sequence: CASSYSGLTGGTGELFF.

The chain uses TRBV19 and TRBJ2-3, with 7 nucleotides matching TRBD1. V lost 11 bases to trimming and J lost 0 bases; unmatched junction nucleotides: 5. CDR3 length: 13 residues. Germline lookup yields CDR1 LNHDA and CDR2 SQIVND (reference sequence). This CDR3 is CASPGGSTDTQYF. CDR3 bases: TGTGCCTCTCCAGGGGGTAGCACAGATACGCAGTATTTT.

As regards this clonotype: No conserved phenylalanine or tryptophan is present at the end of the CDR3, so a read error is the likely explanation. The V gene is TRBV7-2, the J gene TRBJ2-3; D uncertain. This CDR3 comprises 12 residues. Germline CDR1 and CDR2: SGHTA and FQGNSA. V was trimmed by 5 bases and J by 6 bases, leaving 9 bases between them. The DNA of the CDR3 is TGTGCCAGCAGCCTCGGACCCGATACGCAGTATTGT. Translated, it gives CASSLGPDTQYC.

This clonotype has just a few counts. The chain uses TRBV20-1 and TRBJ2-3, with 7 bases lining up with TRBD2. This CDR3 has 11 residues. Germline CDR1 reads DFQATT; CDR2 reads SNEGSKA (reference sequence). In DNA form, the CDR3 reads TGCAGAGCGGGATACACAGATACGCAGTATTTT. As protein: CRAGYTDTQYF.

The V and J genes are TRBV20-1 and TRBJ2-3; D could derive from TRBD1 or TRBD2 (5 bases each). The CDR3 runs to 15 residues. Looked up from germline, CDR1 is DFQATT and CDR2 is SNEGSKA (reference sequence). V lost 0 bases and J lost 1, with 11 bases in between. The CDR3 protein is CSARDLGRGTDTQYF. The CDR3 DNA sequence: TGCAGTGCTAGAGATTTGGGGCGGGGCACAGATACGCAGTATTTT.

This sequence joins TRBV7-6 and TRBJ1-2, with no clear D. Germline CDR1 reads SGHVS; CDR2 reads FNYEAQ. CDR3 length: 15 residues. V lost 0 bases and J 2 bases, leaving 10 bases between the germline ends. CDR3 in amino acids: CASSLAPENNYGYTF. The CDR3 coding sequence is TGTGCCAGCAGCTTAGCGCCGGAGAACAACTATGGCTACACCTTC.

This clonotype came up a few times. V gene TRBV7-2 combines with J gene TRBJ2-5, with 10 bases fitting TRBD2. CDR1 SGHTA and CDR2 FQGNSA come from the germline V gene. V was clipped by 2 bases and J by 5 bases; unmatched bases: 5. The CDR3 runs 15 residues. The CDR3 sequence is CASSLRPSGSETQYF. The CDR3, as DNA: TGTGCCAGCAGCTTAAGGCCTAGCGGGAGTGAGACCCAGTACTTC. Supplemented by reference TRBV7-2 and TRBJ2-5, the full variable domain reads GAGVSQSPSNKVTEKGKDVELRCDPISGHTALYWYRQSLGQGLEFLIYFQGNSAPDKSGLPSDRFSAERTGGSVSTLTIQRTQQEDSAVYLCASSLRPSGSETQYFGPGTRLLVL.

This clonotype appeared a few times. The genes are TRBV12-3 or TRBV12-4 and TRBJ1-2; perhaps TRBD1 as D (5 bases). The V end lost 7 bases, the J end lost 5 bases, and 20 bases lay between the germline ends. The CDR3 loop spans 15 amino acids. In nucleotides, the CDR3 is TGTGCCAGCACCTCGAATACCGGGACGGAATATGGCTACACCTTC. Amino acid sequence: CASTSNTGTEYGYTF.

This chain connects TRBV12-3 or TRBV12-4 to TRBJ1-5; possibly TRBD1 for D (5 bases). The V end lost 1 base, the J end lost 14 bases, and 9 bases lay between the germline ends. The CDR3 runs 11 residues. The DNA for the CDR3 is TGTGCCAGCAGTTTAGAAGGGGTTAAGCATTTT. It translates to CASSLEGVKHF.

The table lists this clonotype with many counts. CDR3 amino acids: CASINNRGLNTEAFF. In nucleotides, the CDR3 is TGTGCCAGCATTAATAACAGGGGGTTGAACACTGAAGCTTTCTTT. The rearrangement joins TRBV28 to TRBJ1-1; TRBD1 agrees at 8 bases. After removal of 7 bases from V and 0 bases from J, the junction contained 7 bases not matched to a gene. CDR1 is MDHEN, CDR2 SYDVKM, per germline. The CDR3 is made up of 15 amino acids.

The chain has TRBV20-1 and TRBJ2-1, with 7 bases that match TRBD2. The V gene's germline CDR1 is DFQATT and CDR2 SNEGSKA (reference sequence). V lost 3 bases, J lost 3 bases, and 11 bases stayed unmatched. This CDR3 has 16 residues. DNA for the CDR3: TGCAGTGCTAGTTCTAGCGGCTGGAAGAACTACAATGAGCAGTTCTTC. It yields the protein CSASSSGWKNYNEQFF.

The rearrangement uses TRBV12-3 or TRBV12-4 and TRBJ2-7; maybe TRBD2 (6 bases). The CDR3 runs 14 residues. V shed 4 bases and J shed 4 bases, with 14 bases lying between them. The CDR3 coding sequence is TGTGCCAGCAGTTACCGTCGGAGGGGTTACGAGCAGTACTTC. Translating it yields CASSYRRRGYEQYF.